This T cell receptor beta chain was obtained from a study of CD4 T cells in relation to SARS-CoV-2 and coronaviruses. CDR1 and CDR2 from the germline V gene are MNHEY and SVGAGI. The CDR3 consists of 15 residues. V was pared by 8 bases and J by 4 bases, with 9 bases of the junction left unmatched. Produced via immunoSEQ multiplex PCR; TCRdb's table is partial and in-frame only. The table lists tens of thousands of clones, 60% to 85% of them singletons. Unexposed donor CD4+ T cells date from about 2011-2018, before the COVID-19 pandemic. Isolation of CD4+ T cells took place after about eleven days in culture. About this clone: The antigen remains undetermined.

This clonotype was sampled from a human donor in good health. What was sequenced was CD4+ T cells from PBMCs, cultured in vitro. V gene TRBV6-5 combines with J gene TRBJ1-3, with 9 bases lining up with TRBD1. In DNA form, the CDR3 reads TGTGCCAGCTCCGAAGAGACAGGGGGAGGAAACACCATATATTTT. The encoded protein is CASSEETGGGNTIYF.